This paragraph reports one T cell receptor (beta chain). The CDR3 is 15 amino acids. V was pared by 4 bases and J by 0 bases, with 11 bases between. Germline lookup yields CDR1 SGHRS and CDR2 YFSETQ. The data derive from a study of T cell changes during pregnancy in multiple sclerosis. TCRdb keeps only in-frame clones here, not all; method: immunoSEQ multiplex PCR. This sample has more than 80,000 clones, with around 90% found just once. This specimen was PBMCs, taken in the first trimester of pregnancy. The rearrangement links TRBV5-1 to TRBJ2-1; a weak D match, TRBD2 (5 bases). This TCR was sampled from a female donor in good health, serving as a control in a pregnancy study. Some clones in this sample may be carry-over from other donors' samples. CDR3 sequence reads: CASSVSASSYNEQFF. CDR3 nucleotides: TGCGCCAGCAGCGTTAGCGCGAGCTCCTACAATGAGCAGTTCTTC.